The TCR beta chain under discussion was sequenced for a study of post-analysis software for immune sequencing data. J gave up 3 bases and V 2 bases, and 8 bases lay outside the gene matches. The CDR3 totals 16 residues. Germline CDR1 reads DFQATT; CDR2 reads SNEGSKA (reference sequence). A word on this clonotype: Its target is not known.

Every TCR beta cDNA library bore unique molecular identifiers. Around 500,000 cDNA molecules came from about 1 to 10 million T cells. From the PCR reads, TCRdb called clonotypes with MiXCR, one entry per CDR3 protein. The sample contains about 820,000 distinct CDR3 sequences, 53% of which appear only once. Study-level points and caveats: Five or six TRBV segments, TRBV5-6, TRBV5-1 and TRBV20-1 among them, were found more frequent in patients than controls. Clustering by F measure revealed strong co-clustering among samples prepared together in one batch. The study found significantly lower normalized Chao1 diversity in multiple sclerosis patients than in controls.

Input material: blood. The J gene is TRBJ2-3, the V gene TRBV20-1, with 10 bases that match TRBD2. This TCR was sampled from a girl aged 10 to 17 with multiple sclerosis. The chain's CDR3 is CSARPSTSGHTDTQYF. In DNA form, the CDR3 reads TGCAGTGCTAGACCCTCGACTAGCGGGCATACAGATACGCAGTATTTT.